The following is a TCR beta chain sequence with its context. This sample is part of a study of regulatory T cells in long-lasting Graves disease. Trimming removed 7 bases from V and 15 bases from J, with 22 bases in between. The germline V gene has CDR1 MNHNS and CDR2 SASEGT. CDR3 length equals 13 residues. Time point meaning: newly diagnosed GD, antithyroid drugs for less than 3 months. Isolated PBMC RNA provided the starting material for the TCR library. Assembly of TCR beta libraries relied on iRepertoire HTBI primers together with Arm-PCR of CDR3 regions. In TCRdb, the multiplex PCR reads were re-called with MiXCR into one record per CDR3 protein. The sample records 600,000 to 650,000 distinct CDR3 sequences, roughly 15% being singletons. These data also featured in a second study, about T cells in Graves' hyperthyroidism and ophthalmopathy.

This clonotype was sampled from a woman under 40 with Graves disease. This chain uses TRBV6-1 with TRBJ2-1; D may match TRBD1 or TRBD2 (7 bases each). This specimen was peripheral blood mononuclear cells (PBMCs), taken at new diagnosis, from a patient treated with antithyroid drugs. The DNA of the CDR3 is TGTGCCAGCACCCCTACCAGGGGGGGCGGGTGGTTCTTC. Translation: CASTPTRGGGWFF.